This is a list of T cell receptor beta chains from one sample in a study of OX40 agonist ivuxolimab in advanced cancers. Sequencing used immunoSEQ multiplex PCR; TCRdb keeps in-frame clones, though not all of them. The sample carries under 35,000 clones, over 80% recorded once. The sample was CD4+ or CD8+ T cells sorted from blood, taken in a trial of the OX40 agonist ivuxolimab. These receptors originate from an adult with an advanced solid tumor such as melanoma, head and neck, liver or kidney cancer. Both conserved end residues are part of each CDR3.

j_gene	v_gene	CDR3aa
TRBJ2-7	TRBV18	CASSPRDTSYEQYF
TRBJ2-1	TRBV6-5	CASSYSGRYQGEQFF
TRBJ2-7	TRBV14	CASRREGYYEQYF
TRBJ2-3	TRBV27	CASSWDRWRTDTQYF
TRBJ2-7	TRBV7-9	CASSLGTSGRFYEQYF
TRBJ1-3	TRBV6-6	CASTEGTTGNTIYF
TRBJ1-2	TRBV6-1	CASTLRFGSVYGYTF
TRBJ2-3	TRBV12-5	CASGGGLAGDTQYF
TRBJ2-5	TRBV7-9	CASSPKLGRLYQETQYF
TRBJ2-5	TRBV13	CASSPSGSSGRSETQYF
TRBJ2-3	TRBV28	CASSSSPILSGRLSTDTQYF
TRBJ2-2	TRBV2	CATSDLRDTGELFF